These 29 T cell receptor beta chains originate from one sample sequenced in a study of T cell repertoires in cytomegalovirus infection. A single record per CDR3 protein comes from TCRdb applying MiXCR to the reads. In the table there are about 920,000 distinct CDR3 sequences, less than 35% of which are singletons. Their antigens are not known. This sample comprised cultured CD8+ T cells from PBMCs, obtained from culture after CMV antigen stimulation. The receptors stem from a human donor in good health (CMV status not recorded). Some clones in this sample may be carry-over from other donors' samples.

The genes are TRBV20-1 and TRBJ2-3, with 9 bases aligning to TRBD1. Germline-derived CDR1 and CDR2 are DFQATT and SNEGSKA (reference sequence). The CDR3 is made up of 17 amino acids. The ends lost 1 base at V and 2 bases at J; junction bases unmatched: 10. The CDR3 nucleotides are TGCAGTGCTAGAGGGTCTACCGGGACAGGGATCACAGATACGCAGTATTTT. Its protein is CSARGSTGTGITDTQYF.

The sample holds a few counts of this clonotype. V and J are TRBV12-3 or TRBV12-4 and TRBJ2-2, with D possibly matching TRBD1 (6 bases). Deletions cut 10 bases from V and 1 base from J, with 13 bases between. CDR3 length: 14 residues. The CDR3 region is CAIPLTGNTGELFF. The CDR3 DNA reads TGTGCCATCCCGCTGACAGGGAACACCGGGGAGCTGTTTTTT.

The chain uses TRBV7-9 and TRBJ2-7; D is perhaps TRBD1 or TRBD2 (5 bases each). This CDR3 region has 14 residues. The V and J ends lost 6 bases and 0 bases respectively, with 12 bases between them. Germline V gene sequence: CDR1 SEHNR, CDR2 FQNEAQ (reference sequence). The CDR3: CASSWTTSSYEQYF. The CDR3, as DNA: TGTGCCAGCAGTTGGACAACTAGCTCCTACGAGCAGTACTTC.

The chain joins TRBV27 to TRBJ2-1; TRBD2 is a possible D gene (5 bases). V was shortened by 3 bases and J by 2 bases, with 14 bases between the two germline ends. CDR1 is MNHEY and CDR2 is SMNVEV in the germline V gene (reference sequence). CDR3 size: 16 residues. The CDR3 DNA reads as TGTGCCAGCAGTTTCGGGGTTCGCGGCCCCTACAATGAGCAGTTCTTC. This sequence encodes CASSFGVRGPYNEQFF.

This clonotype showed up just a few times. This rearrangement joins TRBV6-6 to TRBJ1-5; D remains unclear. The CDR3 loop spans 16 amino acids. V was pared by 0 bases and J by 1 base, with 10 bases between. CDR1 and CDR2 (germline): MNHNY, SVGAGI (reference sequence). The CDR3 loop is CASSYSASQSNQPQHF. The CDR3 DNA reads TGTGCCAGCAGTTACTCGGCCTCCCAGAGCAATCAGCCCCAGCATTTT.

This clonotype was seen at least ten times. V is TRBV7-9 and J is TRBJ2-7; 9 bases align to TRBD2. J was trimmed by 0 bases and V by 5 bases; bases with no gene match: 8. The CDR3 covers 16 residues. The germline V gene has CDR1 SEHNR and CDR2 FQNEAQ (reference sequence). CDR3 loop: CASSPPLAGHSYEQYF. The DNA of the CDR3 is TGTGCCAGCAGCCCCCCGCTAGCGGGGCACTCCTACGAGCAGTACTTC.

V usage is TRBV27 and J usage is TRBJ1-2, with TRBD1 matching over 8 bases. V gave up 4 bases and J gave up 3 bases; unmatched junction bases: 7. The germline V gene encodes CDR1 MNHEY and CDR2 SMNVEV (reference sequence). This CDR3 spans 15 amino acids. The CDR3 nucleotides read TGTGCCAGCAGTTCCGGACAGGGAGGCGACTATGGCTACACCTTC. Its protein product is CASSSGQGGDYGYTF.

The rearrangement joins TRBV27 to TRBJ1-2; 10 bases agree with TRBD1. Trimming cost V 5 bases and J 8 bases; bases outside gene matches: 8. CDR1 and CDR2 from the germline V gene are MNHEY and SMNVEV (reference sequence). The CDR3 is 14 amino acids. CDR3 coding DNA: TGTGCCAGCAGTGGCGGGACAGGGGCCTACGGCTACACCTTC. It is translated as CASSGGTGAYGYTF.

J is TRBJ2-5 and V is TRBV7-9; 8 nucleotides align to TRBD1. Germline CDR1 and CDR2: SEHNR and FQNEAQ (reference sequence). V lost 6 bases to trimming and J lost 5 bases; unmatched junction nucleotides: 14. This CDR3 spans 16 amino acids. The CDR3 protein is CASSSIGQGIGETQYF. The CDR3 DNA reads as TGTGCCAGCAGTTCTATCGGACAGGGTATAGGGGAGACCCAGTACTTC.

This chain uses TRBV5-6 with TRBJ1-2; perhaps TRBD1 as D (5 bases). Trimming removed 2 bases at V and 0 bases at J, with 14 bases between. Germline CDR1 is SGHDT and CDR2 is YYEEEE. The CDR3 spans 16 residues. For the CDR3, the DNA is TGTGCCAGCAGCTTCCCAAGGTACAGGTCTAACTATGGCTACACCTTC. Protein: CASSFPRYRSNYGYTF.

This clonotype has more than one count but fewer than ten. J is TRBJ1-2 and V is TRBV7-9; TRBD1 agrees at 12 bases. V was pared by 2 bases and J by 6 bases, with 16 bases of the junction left unmatched. The CDR3 covers 19 residues. Germline CDR1 is SEHNR and CDR2 is FQNEAQ (reference sequence). CDR3 DNA: TGTGCCAGCAGCTTAATCGGACGGACCGGGACAGGGGGCGGCGATGGCTACACCTTC. This translates into CASSLIGRTGTGGGDGYTF.

The V and J genes are TRBV6-1 and TRBJ2-7; D is ambiguous. The CDR3 has 13 residues. V gave up 0 bases and J gave up 3 bases, with 6 bases separating them. The germline gives CDR1 MNHNS, CDR2 SASEGT. The CDR3 nucleotides are TGTGCCAGCAGTGAAGCGGTAAGCTACGAGCAGTACGTC. Translation gives CASSEAVSYEQYV.

This clonotype came up a few times. This chain uses TRBV4-1 with TRBJ2-5; 8 bases fit TRBD1. V lost 3 bases to trimming and J lost 9 bases; unmatched junction nucleotides: 15. The CDR3 sequence is 16 residues long. Germline V gene sequence: CDR1 MGHRA, CDR2 YSYEKL. The DNA for the CDR3 is TGCGCCAGCAGCCATCCCGGGACAGGCCCTGGATGGGCCCAGTACTTC. Residues: CASSHPGTGPGWAQYF.

This chain connects TRBV12-3 or TRBV12-4 to TRBJ2-5; TRBD1 might be the D (6 bases). The CDR3 spans 14 residues. Trimming removed 1 base at V and 5 bases at J, with 11 bases between. CDR3 bases: TGTGCCAGCAGTTTAGATGGCAGGGGTGAGACCCAGTACTTC. It is translated as CASSLDGRGETQYF.

This clonotype has only a few counts. The chain employs TRBV7-2 and TRBJ2-7; a weak D match, TRBD1 (7 bases). CDR1 is SGHTA, CDR2 FQGNSA, per germline. The germline V and J ends were trimmed by 5 bases and 4 bases, with 15 bases remaining between them. This CDR3 spans 14 amino acids. The CDR3 protein is CASSPAGQLYEQYV. The CDR3 coding sequence is TGTGCCAGCAGCCCGGCGGGACAGCTGTACGAGCAGTACGTC.

This clonotype was detected a few times. V usage is TRBV11-2 and J usage is TRBJ1-4; D is unclear. Trimming took off 1 base at V and 6 bases at J, with 12 bases between the two ends. This CDR3 contains 15 residues. In germline, CDR1 is SGHAT, CDR2 FQNNGV. The CDR3 nucleotides are TGTGCCAGCAGCTTAGGTGGAGGCCTGGATGAAAAACTGTTTTTT. It encodes CASSLGGGLDEKLFF.

The chain employs TRBV24-1 and TRBJ2-2; 9 bases agree with TRBD1. CDR1 and CDR2 (germline): KGHDR, SFDVKD. The CDR3 contains 16 residues. V was pared by 3 bases and J by 3 bases, with 4 bases of the junction left unmatched. The chain's CDR3 is CATSDPGQGYTGELFF. The DNA of the CDR3 is TGTGCCACCAGTGATCCGGGACAGGGTTACACCGGGGAGCTGTTTTTT.

On this clonotype: The junction departs from germline at one end; a sequencing error may be responsible. The J gene is TRBJ2-7, the V gene TRBV7-8; D is perhaps TRBD2 (6 bases). Germline CDR1 and CDR2: SGHVS and FQNEAQ. CDR3 length equals 14 residues. The CDR3 region has the DNA TGTGCCAGCAACTTAGTCGGGGGACCCTACGAGCAGTACTTC. Its protein is CASNLVGGPYEQYF.

The V call is TRBV24-1, the J call TRBJ1-2; a possible D gene is TRBD1 (5 bases). V was clipped by 11 bases and J by 1 base, with 19 bases between them. The CDR3 runs 15 residues. Germline CDR1 and CDR2: KGHDR and SFDVKD. The CDR3 region has the DNA TGTGCCATTCTTTGGACGGGGGGAAGTAACTATGGCTACACCTTC. It encodes CAILWTGGSNYGYTF.

This clonotype was counted between two and nine times. The V gene is TRBV12-3 or TRBV12-4, the J gene TRBJ1-6; D unclear. The CDR3 runs to 14 residues. Trimming took 7 bases from V and 6 from J, leaving 13 bases between them. In DNA form, the CDR3 reads TGTGCCAGCACTCCCGGCAGTACTAATTCACCCCTCCACTTT. Residues: CASTPGSTNSPLHF.

This chain links TRBV5-5 with TRBJ2-3, with D perhaps matching TRBD2 (5 bases). Germline lookup yields CDR1 SGHKS and CDR2 YYEKEE (reference sequence). V was pared by 4 bases and J by 2 bases, with 11 bases between. There are 14 residues in the CDR3. CDR3 protein: CASSPDWATDTQYF. The CDR3 DNA is TGTGCCAGCAGCCCGGACTGGGCCACAGATACGCAGTATTTT.

This clonotype was seen a single time. The J gene is TRBJ2-3, the V gene TRBV7-9; TRBD2 might be the D (5 bases). Germline CDR1 is SEHNR and CDR2 is FQNEAQ (reference sequence). V dropped 4 bases and J dropped 3 bases, with 20 bases sitting between them. This CDR3 is 17 amino acids long. The CDR3 protein is CASSSRTLVMLTDTQYF. CDR3 nucleotides: TGTGCCAGCAGCTCTCGCACACTAGTAATGCTGACAGATACGCAGTATTTT.

This clonotype was detected a few times. This chain connects TRBV19 to TRBJ1-1; no firm D call. The ends were cut back, 4 bases at V and 3 bases at J, with 3 bases in the middle. This CDR3 spans 11 amino acids. Germline CDR1 and CDR2: LNHDA and SQIVND (reference sequence). CDR3 protein: CASSTYTEAFF. CDR3 in DNA: TGTGCCAGTAGTACATACACTGAAGCTTTCTTT.

The chain is built from TRBV6-5 and TRBJ1-5; the match to TRBD1 covers 7 bases. The V segment lost 8 bases and the J segment 7 bases; nucleotides outside the gene matches: 8. Germline V gene lookup returns CDR1 MNHEY and CDR2 SVGAGI. The CDR3 has 13 residues. For the CDR3, the DNA is TGTGCCAGCGGACCTACAGGGGAACAGCCCCAGCATTTT. This codes for CASGPTGEQPQHF.

This rearrangement joins TRBV5-5 to TRBJ2-1, with 9 bases lining up with TRBD1. The J segment lost 5 bases and the V segment lost 2 bases, leaving 8 bases of the junction unmatched. CDR3 length: 16 residues. Germline V gene lookup returns CDR1 SGHKS and CDR2 YYEKEE (reference sequence). CDR3 in DNA: TGTGCCAGCAGCTTCCGACAGGGGGGGTTAGACAATGAGCAGTTCTTC. The encoded protein is CASSFRQGGLDNEQFF. Based on the CDR3 plus reference TRBV5-5 and TRBJ2-1, the full variable domain is DAGVTQSPTHLIKTRGQQVTLRCSPISGHKSVSWYQQVLGQGPQFIFQYYEKEERGRGNFPDRFSARQFPNYSSELNVNALLLGDSALYLCASSFRQGGLDNEQFFGPGTRLTVL.

This clonotype showed up many times. This chain joins TRBV7-8 and TRBJ1-2; 9 nucleotides line up with TRBD1. V was clipped by 5 bases and J by 4 bases; unmatched bases: 5. Germline-derived CDR1 and CDR2 are SGHVS and FQNEAQ. This CDR3 has 14 amino acids. CDR3 in amino acids: CASSGGQGPYGYTF. CDR3 bases: TGTGCCAGCAGCGGGGGACAGGGTCCCTATGGCTACACCTTC.

The genes are TRBV5-4 and TRBJ1-2; 8 bases match TRBD1. This CDR3 region has 14 residues. Trimming removed 6 bases from V and 3 bases from J; junction bases left unmatched: 7. Per germline, CDR1 SGHNT and CDR2 YYREEE (reference sequence). CDR3 loop: CASKTTGEDYGYTF. CDR3 in DNA: TGTGCCAGCAAAACGACAGGGGAGGACTATGGCTACACCTTC.

The chain has TRBV4-1 and TRBJ2-6; no clear D gene. The CDR3 is 15 residues long. CDR1 is MGHRA, CDR2 YSYEKL, per germline. With 5 bases removed from V and 1 base from J, the gap between germline ends came to 9 bases. The CDR3 spells CASSVGLSGANVLTF. The CDR3 bases are TGCGCCAGCAGCGTAGGGCTGTCTGGGGCCAACGTCCTGACTTTC.

This clonotype was counted ten times or more. The chain is built from TRBV7-2 and TRBJ2-3; the D call may be TRBD1 or TRBD2 (9 bases each). The CDR3 sequence is 22 residues long. Germline CDR1 SGHTA, CDR2 FQGNSA. Deletions cut 4 bases from V and 3 bases from J, with 35 bases between. Here the CDR3 reads CASSSLGPTGGWLAGRTDTQYF. CDR3 sequence (DNA): TGTGCCAGCAGCTCCCTAGGGCCGACAGGGGGGTGGCTAGCGGGGAGAACAGATACGCAGTATTTT. Supplemented by reference TRBV7-2 and TRBJ2-3, the full variable domain reads GAGVSQSPSNKVTEKGKDVELRCDPISGHTALYWYRQSLGQGLEFLIYFQGNSAPDKSGLPSDRFSAERTGGSVSTLTIQRTQQEDSAVYLCASSSLGPTGGWLAGRTDTQYFGPGTRLTVL.